This T cell receptor (beta chain) is from a study of cytomegalovirus exposure and HLA in healthy donors (dated by TCRdb to the late 2010s). Regarding the complete study: An earlier analysis of approximately 590 of the donors reported 276 Gb of sequence data and 100 million to 130 million unique TCR beta sequences from roughly 180 million T cells. The study used immunosequencing to profile the T cell repertoires of 666 subjects and linked those repertoires to cytomegalovirus serostatus. Among some 400 genotyped donors of the cohort, an average of about 220,000 unique TCR beta nucleotide sequences was sequenced per donor, of which about 18% were non-productive. The study aimed to test whether signatures of past pathogen exposure could be identified by cataloging public T cell receptors. In a later genetic analysis, genome-wide SNP genotypes for about 55% of the roughly 700 donors were used, and that subset was treated as a discovery cohort. An early release covering about 600 HLA-typed donors comprised around 300 gigabases of sequencing data and around 80 million unique TCR sequences. A separate validation cohort of approximately 130 different subjects was used in addition to the 666-subject first cohort. Donor age, sex, ethnicity and CMV serostatus were collected together with the repertoire data. HLA typing included class I and class II loci at four-digit resolution. A later analysis re-analyzed previously published TCR beta repertoires from 666 donors and added high-resolution HLA genotyping to study TCR occurrence patterns. To predict cytomegalovirus infection status, the study brought together high-throughput TCR immunosequencing, statistical association of individual TCRs with disease status, and machine learning. Every discovery cohort repertoire had been produced on one sequencing platform. Rather than drawing on any new phenotypic data, the later analysis identified candidate immune exposures from TCR beta sequences and the way those sequences occurred across donors. About five DR-DQ haplotypes were treated as single units for association and clustering because of strong linkage in the cohort. The number of typed donors differed by locus: roughly 629-640 for A, B, C, DRB1 and DQB1; 522 for DQA1; fewer than 610 for DPA1; and 400 to 480 for DPB1. An earlier analysis of more than 450 of the donors used high-throughput TCR beta sequencing to judge whether each TCR beta V gene segment behaved as functional or pseudogenic. Among the roughly 400 genotyped donors, 81% belonged to the genetic ancestry cluster associated with self-reported Caucasian donors.

In this sample, this clone turned up a few times. The clone's antigen remains unknown. No base-level quality is on record; no much larger clone is a single base apart. Overall study outcomes, separate from this receptor: A later analysis reported that several top co-occurrence clusters appeared linked to parvovirus B19, influenza, CMV and Epstein-Barr virus. In vitro tests confirmed that three of the cytomegalovirus-associated TCR beta chains recognize cytomegalovirus antigens. Presence/absence analyses assumed roughly uniform sequencing depth across donors, an assumption that may not hold. In a later analysis, around 17,000 TCR beta sequences were associated with specific HLA alleles at a false discovery rate of 0.05. In the study, 150 to 200 TCR beta chains were listed as associated with cytomegalovirus. A later genetic analysis associated a missense DCLRE1C variant with V-gene and J-gene trimming of TCR beta chains, and an independent cohort replicated the association. According to a later analysis, most CMV-associated TCR beta chains appeared to be HLA-restricted, and the HLA associations seemed to be driven largely by CMV exposure. This cohort had only TCR beta chains sequenced, and the lack of alpha or paired-chain data limited which features could be detected. In a later analysis, TCR association rates were found to vary across HLA loci, with the most associated TCRs seen for DRB1 alleles and the fewest for HLA-C alleles. A later analysis found that HLA-associated TCR beta chains were more clonally expanded and had lower generation probabilities than equally common non-associated chains. In an earlier analysis of 450 to 750 of the donors, most TCR beta V segments appeared in productive rearrangements about 87% or about 30% of the time, broadly matching IMGT annotations. Most TCR sequences were observed very rarely across donors, whereas some public TCRs were present in many individuals. A cluster of highly shared sequence variants was judged likely to represent a technical artifact of the sequencing pipeline. CMV serostatus was the only immune exposure information available for the cohort. A further reported finding was that TCR beta sequences accurately predicted the HLA-A and HLA-B alleles for most subjects in the first cohort. Because the 87-base-pair reads could not distinguish some IMGT-functional V segments, including TRBV6-2 and TRBV6-3, those segments were excluded. Because HLA typing was missing for some donors at each locus, association tests included only the typed subset. The earlier analysis of a few hundred of the donors excluded roughly 16 rarely observed V segments, including chromosome 9 orphons, because counts were too low. The classifier was reported to diagnose cytomegalovirus status with high specificity and sensitivity in both the original cohort and the validation cohort. Correlated functional status among segregating V segments might be attributable to linkage disequilibrium, but an unknown experimental factor could not be ruled out. In a later genetic analysis, fewer N-insertions in productive TCRs were reported among donors in an Asian-associated ancestry cluster than the approximately 670-donor mean. Assigning TCR associations to individual alleles was difficult when HLA alleles, especially DR and DQ, strongly co-occurred. It was suggested by the authors that the approach could potentially be generalized to other disease states and immunological phenotypes.

The cohort consisted of 666 healthy bone marrow donors. Cohort members were all nominally healthy when sampled, although unrecorded immune exposures were likely present. The donor tested CMV seropositive, placing the donor among the 290 or so seropositive members of the cohort. A peripheral blood sample was collected from each donor, and TCR beta sequencing was performed on peripheral blood mononuclear cells. The Qiagen DNeasy Blood Extraction Kit was used to extract genomic DNA from the blood cell samples. The germline V gene (reference sequence) supplies CDR1 LNHNV and CDR2 YYDKDF. The CDR3, cysteine through phenylalanine, is 16 amino acids long. Solely the CDR3 DNA is kept, with 48 bases framed from the first base. Library generation was performed with the immunoSEQ multiplex PCR assay. The multiplex PCR relied on a mix of 60 forward primers for TCR Vbeta segments and 13 reverse primers for TCR Jbeta segments. The CDR3 region of rearranged TCR beta genes was amplified from genomic DNA with a multiplex PCR assay. On the Illumina HiSeq System, the amplified TCR beta libraries were sequenced as 87-base-pair reads. For the original study's pipeline: A later analysis tallied about 77 million unique TCR beta chains across the 666 repertoires, and roughly 11 million of those chains were shared by two or more donors. Raw reads were error-corrected and collapsed into unique sequences by a nearest-neighbor algorithm in which closely related sequences were merged to remove PCR and sequencing errors. CDR3 sequences were aligned to IMGT reference sequences to assign V, D and J gene segments. For a sequence to be retained, a match of at least six nucleotides to both a V gene segment and a J gene segment was required. A rearrangement was called productive if the CDR3 had no stop codons and remained in frame with V and J, and every other rearrangement was called non-productive. CDR3 was defined by IMGT convention, running from the second conserved V-encoded cysteine to the conserved J-encoded phenylalanine. Sequences without an unambiguous match to a single V gene segment were excluded from the earlier analysis of several hundred of the donors. In an earlier analysis of almost 600 of the donors, a V segment was called functional when productive rearrangements were above 56.7%, and segregating when the standard deviation between donors exceeded 5%. To diagnose cytomegalovirus status from the catalog of TCR beta chain sequences, a statistical classification framework was built. A later analysis assigned V and J genes by comparing TCR nucleotide sequences with IMGT/GENE-DB human TR gene sequences. Using the TCRdist pipeline, a later analysis assigned CDR3 sequences along with most-parsimonious VDJ recombination scenarios. In a later analysis, each TCR beta chain was defined by its CDR3 amino acid sequence together with its V-gene family, and reads without a unique V-gene family were excluded. As a way to deal with suspected cross-contamination and a sequencing artifact, a later analysis dropped under 600 nucleotide sequences that were highly shared and had low generation probability. In a later analysis, a clonal expansion index for each public chain was calculated from normalized within-repertoire ranks of inferred template counts. In a later analysis, generation probabilities were computed using a VDJ recombination model fitted to out-of-frame rearrangements, and the results were checked against IGoR. In a later analysis, TCR-TCR, TCR-HLA and TCR-CMV co-occurrence was scored with hypergeometric tests, and a repertoire-size bias correction was applied to TCR pairs. A later analysis estimated false discovery rates by permuting HLA or CMV assignments 20 times. A later analysis grouped co-occurring TCRs with DBSCAN, adding TCRdist sequence similarity when clustering within HLA-allele-positive subsets. Repertoires with fewer than 30,000 or more than 120,000 public chains, plus five repertoires with anomalous nucleotide sharing, were excluded from co-occurrence clustering. The immuneACCESS repertoire file appears here via TCRdb, limited to in-frame rearrangements. These files lack a portion of the clones; in checked studies, under half of the deficit traces to unresolved V genes, and the cause of the others is not known. V and J calls and clone size follow that table, whereas D and trimming were derived from the DNA. The sample records around 92,000 clones, over 80% of which are singletons. The ten largest clones take up approximately 4% of the sample.

The sequenced sample was PBMCs. The chain was built from TRBV15 and TRBJ2-5, with 9 middle bases fitting TRBD1. TRBJ2-7 matches the DNA end more closely, so the J call is doubtful. The receptor comes from a female donor in good health and CMV-seropositive. The CDR3 sequence is CATSPRRPGQGSEQYF. The sequence in DNA is TGTGCCACCAGCCCCCGCAGACCGGGACAGGGAAGCGAGCAGTACTTC.